The clone carrying this T cell receptor beta chain was seen ten or more times. This record comes from a study of regulatory T cells in long-lasting Graves disease. Construction of TCR beta libraries relied on iRepertoire HTBI primers and on Arm-PCR targeting CDR3 regions. MiXCR, applied by TCRdb to the multiplex PCR reads, yields one record per CDR3 protein. Of 440,000 or so distinct CDR3 sequences detected, around 17% appear once; the ten largest clones hold about 10%. Regarding time point: newly diagnosed GD, antithyroid drugs for less than 3 months. Isolated PBMC RNA provided the starting material for the TCR library. The CDR3 sequence is 12 residues long. Germline V gene sequence: CDR1 SGHAT, CDR2 FQNNGV. Trimming shortened V by 1 base and J by 8 bases, and 8 bases separated the two germline ends. This same sample was also part of a study on T cells in Graves' hyperthyroidism and ophthalmopathy.

Sequences were derived from peripheral blood mononuclear cells (PBMCs), sampled at new diagnosis, from a patient treated with antithyroid drugs. This TCR derives from a woman aged 25 to 39 with Graves disease. The chain couples TRBV11-2 to TRBJ2-5, with D unresolved. DNA of the CDR3: TGTGCCAGCAGCTTAGCCCCCAAAACCCAGTACTTC. It specifies CASSLAPKTQYF.